The rows below give T cell receptor beta chains drawn from one sample of a study of shared clonotypes between healthy human individuals. Data came from immunoSEQ multiplex PCR; TCRdb stores just in-frame clones and leaves some out. Found here are 630,000 or so clones, 95% to 98% of them singletons; the top ten hold more than 0.3%. The sequencing sample was made of naive CD8+ T cells sorted from blood. These receptors were collected from a young man in good health. CDR3s include the opening cysteine and the closing phenylalanine or tryptophan. The D gene is left open where the match is weak. The size of a clone is reported for some rows only, either as once, few or many, or as a class for expanded clones.

j_call: TRBJ2-5; v_call: TRBV11-3; d_call: TRBD2; clone_size: -; cdr3_nt: TGTGCCAGCAGCCCCGACAAGGAGACTAGCTCGGGCCAAGAGACCCAGTACTTC; cdr3_aa: CASSPDKETSSGQETQYF
j_call: TRBJ2-1; v_call: TRBV4-1; d_call: -; clone_size: -; cdr3_nt: TGCGCCAGCAGAAACGCAGGTGAGCAGTTCTTC; cdr3_aa: CASRNAGEQFF
j_call: TRBJ2-7; v_call: TRBV6-6; d_call: -; clone_size: -; cdr3_nt: TGTGCCAGCAGCCTAGGGGGGACCTACGAGCAGTACTTC; cdr3_aa: CASSLGGTYEQYF
j_call: TRBJ2-1; v_call: TRBV14; d_call: -; clone_size: -; cdr3_nt: TGTGCCAGCAGCCAAGATTCGTCAGGGTTCGCCTACAATGAGCAGTTCTTC; cdr3_aa: CASSQDSSGFAYNEQFF
j_call: TRBJ1-5; v_call: TRBV5-6; d_call: TRBD1; clone_size: -; cdr3_nt: TGTGCCAGCAGCGAAGGGACAGGGAGACAGCCCCAGCATTTT; cdr3_aa: CASSEGTGRQPQHF
j_call: TRBJ2-7; v_call: TRBV6-1; d_call: -; clone_size: -; cdr3_nt: TGTGCCAGCAGTGAAGCCCTCGTAAGCTCCTACGAGCAGTACTTC; cdr3_aa: CASSEALVSSYEQYF
j_call: TRBJ1-1; v_call: TRBV15; d_call: -; clone_size: -; cdr3_nt: TGTGCCACCAGCAGAGTTGAGAACACTGAAGCTTTCTTT; cdr3_aa: CATSRVENTEAFF
j_call: TRBJ2-5; v_call: TRBV7-9; d_call: -; clone_size: -; cdr3_nt: TGTGCCAGCAAATCCAGCTCTGTGGAGACCCAGTACTTC; cdr3_aa: CASKSSSVETQYF
j_call: TRBJ1-4; v_call: TRBV10-2; d_call: -; clone_size: -; cdr3_nt: TGCGCCAGCAGTGACGGCCCTAATGAAAAACTGTTTTTT; cdr3_aa: CASSDGPNEKLFF
j_call: TRBJ2-5; v_call: TRBV7-9; d_call: -; clone_size: -; cdr3_nt: TGTGCCAGCCGGGATCAAGAGACCCAGTACTTC; cdr3_aa: CASRDQETQYF
j_call: TRBJ1-1; v_call: TRBV4-1; d_call: -; clone_size: once; cdr3_nt: TGCGCCAGCAGCCAAGATGGGATGGGAGGGCCCACTGAAGCTTTCTTT; cdr3_aa: CASSQDGMGGPTEAFF
j_call: TRBJ2-1; v_call: TRBV27; d_call: TRBD1; clone_size: -; cdr3_nt: TGTGCCAGCAACGGACAGGGGGCCTACAATGAGCAGTTCTTC; cdr3_aa: CASNGQGAYNEQFF
j_call: TRBJ1-1; v_call: TRBV27; d_call: TRBD1; clone_size: -; cdr3_nt: TGTGCCAGCAGTCAGGACAGGGTTGAAGCTTTCTTT; cdr3_aa: CASSQDRVEAFF
j_call: TRBJ2-2; v_call: TRBV27; d_call: -; clone_size: -; cdr3_nt: TGTGCCAGCAGTTTTATGGGGAACACCGGGGAGCTGTTTTTT; cdr3_aa: CASSFMGNTGELFF
j_call: TRBJ2-1; v_call: TRBV7-9; d_call: TRBD1; clone_size: once; cdr3_nt: TGTGCCAGCAGCTTATTGATGGGGACAGAGGGCAATGAGCAGTTCTTC; cdr3_aa: CASSLLMGTEGNEQFF
j_call: TRBJ2-1; v_call: TRBV5-6; d_call: -; clone_size: -; cdr3_nt: TGTGCCAGCAGCTGGACTCACAACTTCAATGAGCAGTTCTTC; cdr3_aa: CASSWTHNFNEQFF
j_call: TRBJ2-3; v_call: TRBV30; d_call: -; clone_size: -; cdr3_nt: TGTGCCTGGAATCCTAAGGACAGTTCAGATACGCAGTATTTT; cdr3_aa: CAWNPKDSSDTQYF
j_call: TRBJ2-2; v_call: TRBV29-1; d_call: TRBD2; clone_size: -; cdr3_nt: TGCACCGGACTAGCGGTTAACACCGGGGAGCTGTTTTTT; cdr3_aa: CTGLAVNTGELFF
j_call: TRBJ1-2; v_call: TRBV7-9; d_call: -; clone_size: -; cdr3_nt: TGTGCCAGCAGCTTAGCACAGTTCGACACCTTC; cdr3_aa: CASSLAQFDTF
j_call: TRBJ2-7; v_call: TRBV4-1; d_call: -; clone_size: -; cdr3_nt: TGCGCCAGCAGCCAAGATCTCCGGGGAACCTACGAGCAGTACTTC; cdr3_aa: CASSQDLRGTYEQYF
j_call: TRBJ2-7; v_call: TRBV7-9; d_call: TRBD1; clone_size: -; cdr3_nt: TGTGCCAGCAGTCCCAGGGGGCTGGGGACCACTAACTACGAGCAGTACTTC; cdr3_aa: CASSPRGLGTTNYEQYF
j_call: TRBJ2-1; v_call: TRBV7-3; d_call: -; clone_size: once; cdr3_nt: TGTGCCAGCAAGGACGTCTCCTACAATGAGCAGTTCTTC; cdr3_aa: CASKDVSYNEQFF
j_call: TRBJ2-2; v_call: TRBV7-6; d_call: -; clone_size: -; cdr3_nt: TGTGCCAGAGTTCGACAGGAGCACACCGGGGAGCTGTTTTTT; cdr3_aa: CARVRQEHTGELFF
j_call: TRBJ2-6; v_call: TRBV7-9; d_call: TRBD1; clone_size: -; cdr3_nt: TGTGCCAGCAGCTTAGGGACAGGGGGCGCTGGGGCCAACGTCCTGACTTTC; cdr3_aa: CASSLGTGGAGANVLTF
j_call: TRBJ1-1; v_call: TRBV7-8; d_call: TRBD1; clone_size: -; cdr3_nt: TGTGCCAGCAGCAACAACCCGACAGGGTCCACTGAAGCTTTCTTT; cdr3_aa: CASSNNPTGSTEAFF
j_call: TRBJ2-7; v_call: TRBV6-6; d_call: -; clone_size: -; cdr3_nt: TGTGCCAGCAGCCCGGGGCCTTACGAGCAGTACTTC; cdr3_aa: CASSPGPYEQYF
j_call: TRBJ2-1; v_call: TRBV11-3; d_call: TRBD2; clone_size: -; cdr3_nt: TGTGCCAGCAGCTTAAGGTCTAGCGGGGTCTACAATGAGCAGTTCTTC; cdr3_aa: CASSLRSSGVYNEQFF
j_call: TRBJ2-1; v_call: TRBV27; d_call: TRBD2; clone_size: -; cdr3_nt: TGTGCCAGCAGTTTATTTGGGACTAGCGGGAGAGAGCAGTTCTTC; cdr3_aa: CASSLFGTSGREQFF
j_call: TRBJ2-7; v_call: TRBV7-3; d_call: -; clone_size: -; cdr3_nt: TGTGCCAGCAGCCCCGGGGGTCTCGGCGAGCAGTACTTC; cdr3_aa: CASSPGGLGEQYF
j_call: TRBJ2-3; v_call: TRBV11-2; d_call: -; clone_size: -; cdr3_nt: TGTGCCAGCAGCTTAGACCCGGTTAATACGCAGTATTTT; cdr3_aa: CASSLDPVNTQYF
j_call: TRBJ2-7; v_call: TRBV27; d_call: -; clone_size: -; cdr3_nt: TGTGCCAGCCGGTCGACGGAGCCCTCCTACGAGCAGTACTTC; cdr3_aa: CASRSTEPSYEQYF
j_call: TRBJ1-5; v_call: TRBV6-5; d_call: -; clone_size: -; cdr3_nt: TGTGCCAGCCGCGCTGGGGTTGGCAATCAGCCCCAGCATTTT; cdr3_aa: CASRAGVGNQPQHF
j_call: TRBJ2-7; v_call: TRBV28; d_call: TRBD1; clone_size: -; cdr3_nt: TGTGCCAGCAGTTTACAGGGACAGATCTACGAGCAGTACTTC; cdr3_aa: CASSLQGQIYEQYF
j_call: TRBJ2-2; v_call: TRBV25-1; d_call: TRBD1; clone_size: -; cdr3_nt: TGTGCCAGCGGGGGACAGGACTACACGGACACCGGGGAGCTGTTTTTT; cdr3_aa: CASGGQDYTDTGELFF
j_call: TRBJ1-4; v_call: TRBV7-2; d_call: TRBD1; clone_size: -; cdr3_nt: TGTGCCAGCAGCGTAATTCTGTCAGGGGGCAATGATGAAAAACTGTTTTTT; cdr3_aa: CASSVILSGGNDEKLFF
j_call: TRBJ2-5; v_call: TRBV11-2; d_call: -; clone_size: -; cdr3_nt: TGTGCCAGCAGGGGGCAACAAGAGACCCAGTACTTC; cdr3_aa: CASRGQQETQYF
j_call: TRBJ2-2; v_call: TRBV11-2; d_call: -; clone_size: -; cdr3_nt: TGTGCCAGCACCCCCCCCGGGGAGCTGTTTTTT; cdr3_aa: CASTPPGELFF
j_call: TRBJ1-1; v_call: TRBV7-9; d_call: -; clone_size: -; cdr3_nt: TGTGCCAGCAGCTCATATGACGCTGAAGCTTTCTTT; cdr3_aa: CASSSYDAEAFF
j_call: TRBJ2-2; v_call: TRBV7-9; d_call: TRBD1; clone_size: -; cdr3_nt: TGTGCCAGCAGCTTATCCGACAGGGCGAACACCGGGGAGCTGTTTTTT; cdr3_aa: CASSLSDRANTGELFF
j_call: TRBJ2-3; v_call: TRBV5-4; d_call: TRBD2; clone_size: -; cdr3_nt: TGTGCCAGCAGCTTGCTTAGCGGGAGCACAGATACGCAGTATTTT; cdr3_aa: CASSLLSGSTDTQYF
j_call: TRBJ2-2; v_call: TRBV30; d_call: -; clone_size: -; cdr3_nt: TGTGCCAGCACGGTTGAAAACACCGGGGAGCTGTTTTTT; cdr3_aa: CASTVENTGELFF
j_call: TRBJ2-1; v_call: TRBV4-3; d_call: -; clone_size: once; cdr3_nt: TGCGCCAGCAGCCAAGATTCGGGCTCCTACAATGAGCAGTTCTTC; cdr3_aa: CASSQDSGSYNEQFF
j_call: TRBJ2-1; v_call: TRBV27; d_call: TRBD2; clone_size: -; cdr3_nt: TGTGCCAGCAGTTCCGAAGGACTAGCGGGATACAATGAGCAGTTCTTC; cdr3_aa: CASSSEGLAGYNEQFF
j_call: TRBJ2-7; v_call: TRBV9; d_call: -; clone_size: once; cdr3_nt: TGTGCCAGCAGCGCATGGGACTCCAGCTCCTACGAGCAGTACTTC; cdr3_aa: CASSAWDSSSYEQYF
j_call: TRBJ2-2; v_call: TRBV11-3; d_call: TRBD1; clone_size: -; cdr3_nt: TGTGCCAGCAGCCACCGGGACAGGGGCACCGGGGAGCTGTTTTTT; cdr3_aa: CASSHRDRGTGELFF
j_call: TRBJ2-7; v_call: TRBV6-5; d_call: TRBD1; clone_size: -; cdr3_nt: TGTGCCAGCAGTCTACAGGGGTCTAGCTACGAGCAGTACTTC; cdr3_aa: CASSLQGSSYEQYF
j_call: TRBJ1-3; v_call: TRBV5-4; d_call: -; clone_size: -; cdr3_nt: TGTGCCAGCAGCCCAGGTTCAGGGTCTGGAAACACCATATATTTT; cdr3_aa: CASSPGSGSGNTIYF
j_call: TRBJ2-1; v_call: TRBV5-1; d_call: TRBD2; clone_size: -; cdr3_nt: TGCGCCAGCAGCTTGGGTTGGGCTAGCGGGATTACCTACAATGAGCAGTTCTTC; cdr3_aa: CASSLGWASGITYNEQFF
j_call: TRBJ2-3; v_call: TRBV5-6; d_call: TRBD2; clone_size: -; cdr3_nt: TGTGCCAGCAGCTTGCCCAGCGGGAGGGCAGATACGCAGTATTTT; cdr3_aa: CASSLPSGRADTQYF
j_call: TRBJ2-1; v_call: TRBV7-9; d_call: -; clone_size: -; cdr3_nt: TGTGCCAGCAGCTTAGGGGCAGGACCCTACAATGAGCAGTTCTTC; cdr3_aa: CASSLGAGPYNEQFF
j_call: TRBJ2-3; v_call: TRBV7-8; d_call: -; clone_size: once; cdr3_nt: TGTGCCAGCAGCTTAGGGCCCCGAGGAGATACGCAGTATTTT; cdr3_aa: CASSLGPRGDTQYF